What follows are 2 T cell receptor beta chains derived from one specimen sequenced in a study of cytomegalovirus exposure and HLA in healthy donors. This PCR relied on a set of 60 Vbeta primers and 13 Jbeta primers. Some clones are missing from TCRdb's copy, which holds only in-frame ones; the method was immunoSEQ multiplex PCR. The profile shows around 200,000 clones, almost 70% of them singletons. Sequencing input: PBMCs. Receptors were obtained from a man in his forties in good health and CMV-seropositive.

The gene calls are TRBV5-1 and TRBJ2-5, with D perhaps matching TRBD2 (5 bases). Trimming shortened V by 1 base and J by 2 bases, and 9 bases separated the two germline ends. Germline lookup yields CDR1 SGHRS and CDR2 YFSETQ. CDR3 length: 14 amino acids. CDR3 residues: CASSLHSGQETQYF. CDR3 DNA: TGCGCCAGCAGCTTGCATTCGGGGCAAGAGACCCAGTACTTC.

The rearrangement uses TRBV5-6 and TRBJ2-2; the match to TRBD1 covers 7 bases. Germline lookup yields CDR1 SGHDT and CDR2 YYEEEE. J was trimmed by 4 bases and V by 0 bases; bases with no gene match: 9. This CDR3 spans 17 amino acids. Here the CDR3 reads CASSLGGTVGLTGELFF. The CDR3 DNA reads as TGTGCCAGCAGCTTGGGGGGGACAGTAGGACTCACCGGGGAGCTGTTTTTT.